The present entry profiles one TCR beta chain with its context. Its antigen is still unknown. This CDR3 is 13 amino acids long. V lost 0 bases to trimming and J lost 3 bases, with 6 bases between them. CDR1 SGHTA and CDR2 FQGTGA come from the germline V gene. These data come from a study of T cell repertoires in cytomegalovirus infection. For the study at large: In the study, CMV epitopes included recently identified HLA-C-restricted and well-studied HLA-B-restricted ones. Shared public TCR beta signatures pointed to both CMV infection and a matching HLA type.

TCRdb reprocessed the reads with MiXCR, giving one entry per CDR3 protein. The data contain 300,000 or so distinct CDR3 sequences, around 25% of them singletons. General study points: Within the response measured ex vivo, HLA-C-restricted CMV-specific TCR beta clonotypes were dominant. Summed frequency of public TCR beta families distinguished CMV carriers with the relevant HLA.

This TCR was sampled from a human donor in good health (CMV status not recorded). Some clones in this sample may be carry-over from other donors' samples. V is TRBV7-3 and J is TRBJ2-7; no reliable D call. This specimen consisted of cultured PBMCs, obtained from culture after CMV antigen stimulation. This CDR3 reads CASSLTEYYEQYF. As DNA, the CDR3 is TGTGCCAGCAGCTTAACAGAGTACTACGAGCAGTACTTC.